These T cell receptor beta chains were read from a single sample in a study of cytomegalovirus exposure and HLA in healthy donors. Some clones are missing from TCRdb's copy, which holds only in-frame ones; the method was immunoSEQ multiplex PCR. The repertoire holds about 160,000 clones, 80% seen once, with 4% to 5.5% in the top ten. Input material: PBMCs. These receptors were collected from a man in his thirties or forties in good health and CMV-seronegative. CDR3s include the opening cysteine and the closing phenylalanine or tryptophan. D genes are given only for firm matches. Clone size, where shown, is once, few, many, or a class for clones that have expanded.

V	D	J	size	DNA	CDR3
TRBV19	TRBD2	TRBJ2-5	NA	TGTGCCAGTAGTATGCCCCCGGGAGGAGGGGAGACCCAGTACTTC	CASSMPPGGGETQYF
TRBV7-2	NA	TRBJ1-5	NA	TGTGCCAGCAGTTTCCGTAGCAATCAGCCCCAGCATTTT	CASSFRSNQPQHF
TRBV28	NA	TRBJ1-5	few	TGTGCCAGCAGCAAGGGGGTAAGTCAGCCCCAGCATTTT	CASSKGVSQPQHF
TRBV7-8	NA	TRBJ2-2	NA	TGTGCCAGCAGCTTAGGAATGGGCCCTACCACCGGGGAGCTGTTTTTT	CASSLGMGPTTGELFF
TRBV5-1	NA	TRBJ2-7	NA	TGCGCCAGCAGCTTGGTCCCGGGCTCCTACGAGCAGTACTTC	CASSLVPGSYEQYF
TRBV27	NA	TRBJ1-2	few	TGTGCCAGCAGTTTCAACAGATATTCCTATGGCTACACCTTC	CASSFNRYSYGYTF
TRBV27	NA	TRBJ1-4	NA	TGTGCCAGCAGTTTATCTGGCCCTCTCGGAGGAGGGCTGTTTTTT	CASSLSGPLGGGLFF
TRBV10-3	NA	TRBJ1-1	NA	TGTGCCATCGGTACGGGATCCCAATTATTGAACACTGAAGCTTTCTTT	CAIGTGSQLLNTEAFF
TRBV25-1	TRBD2	TRBJ2-7	few	TGTGCCGCAGGGACTAGCGCGTCCTACGAGCAGTACTTC	CAAGTSASYEQYF
TRBV7-9	NA	TRBJ1-5	NA	TGTGCCAGCAGCTTAGCGCGCACAGAAGTAGGGGTGACCAATCAGCCCCAGCATTTT	CASSLARTEVGVTNQPQHF
TRBV7-2	TRBD1	TRBJ1-1	NA	TGTGCCAGCAGCCCAGGACAGGGGAACACTGAAGCTTTCTTT	CASSPGQGNTEAFF
TRBV9	NA	TRBJ2-2	NA	TGTGCCAGCAGCGTCGGGCGGGCCGGGGAGCTGTTTTTT	CASSVGRAGELFF
TRBV19	NA	TRBJ2-7	many	TGTGCCAGTGGTCCCAGTCTGTACGAGCAGTACTTC	CASGPSLYEQYF
TRBV28	TRBD1	TRBJ2-5	NA	TGTGCCATTTCGACAGGGTGGCAAGAGACCCAGTACTTC	CAISTGWQETQYF
TRBV7-8	TRBD1	TRBJ2-7	NA	TGTGCCAGCAGCTCGCGACAGGGTAGGTCCTACGAGCAGTACTTC	CASSSRQGRSYEQYF
TRBV30	NA	TRBJ2-7	NA	TGTGCCTGGAGTGTAAGGGGAGGCAGACGGAACTACGAGCAGTACTTC	CAWSVRGGRRNYEQYF
TRBV13	NA	TRBJ2-5	NA	TGTGCCAGCAGCTTAGCTGAGGAGGAGGAGACCCAGTACTTC	CASSLAEEEETQYF
TRBV7-3	NA	TRBJ1-1	NA	TGTGCCAGCAGCCGATCAGGGATGAACACTGAAGCTTTCTTT	CASSRSGMNTEAFF
TRBV7-3	TRBD1	TRBJ2-7	few	TGTGCCAGCAGCCGGGACAGTGGGCCGGACGAGCAGTACTTC	CASSRDSGPDEQYF
TRBV19	TRBD2	TRBJ2-1	NA	TGTGCCAGTAGTATCGGGACTAGCGGGGGACCCAACCCCTACAATGAGCAGTTCTTC	CASSIGTSGGPNPYNEQFF
TRBV27	NA	TRBJ2-7	NA	TGTGCCAGCGGCCACCGCGGAGGCGAGCAGTACTTC	CASGHRGGEQYF
TRBV5-4	NA	TRBJ2-6	NA	TGTGCCAGCAGCCCCCTGGGCAGGGGTTTAGGTGGGGCCAACGTCCTGACTTTC	CASSPLGRGLGGANVLTF
TRBV2	NA	TRBJ1-5	NA	TGTGCCAGCAGGGAAGGACAGAATAGCAATCAGCCCCAGCATTTT	CASREGQNSNQPQHF
TRBV6-1	NA	TRBJ2-7	NA	TGTGCCAGCCGTGCAGGGGCGGAGGAGCAGTACTTC	CASRAGAEEQYF
TRBV5-1	TRBD2	TRBJ2-7	NA	TGCGCCAGCGCCGGGGGTAGCGGGGGGGAGGAGCAGTACTTC	CASAGGSGGEEQYF
TRBV30	NA	TRBJ1-2	NA	TGTGCCTGGTCGCGGAATGGGTATGGCTACACCTTC	CAWSRNGYGYTF
TRBV30	NA	TRBJ1-4	NA	TGTGCCTGGAGCCAGGGGTTCGGGGAAAAACTGTTTTTT	CAWSQGFGEKLFF
TRBV18	TRBD1	TRBJ2-7	NA	TGTGCCAGCCGTCGCTCGGGACAGGAGCCCTACGAGCAGTACTTC	CASRRSGQEPYEQYF
TRBV9	TRBD2	TRBJ2-1	NA	TGTGCCAGCAGCAAAGGGACTACTAATGAGAAGGCGAATGAGCAGTTCTTC	CASSKGTTNEKANEQFF
TRBV5-6	TRBD2	TRBJ2-7	NA	TGTGCCAGCAGCCCCACGGGCGGGGGTTCGGGTTACGAGCAGTACTTC	CASSPTGGGSGYEQYF
TRBV10-3	NA	TRBJ2-7	NA	TGTGCCATCAGTGAGTCTTCCCTTTACGAGCAGTACTTC	CAISESSLYEQYF
TRBV5-5	NA	TRBJ2-5	few	TGTGCCAGCAGTTACACTAGCTGGGAGACCCAGTACTTC	CASSYTSWETQYF
TRBV18	TRBD1	TRBJ2-7	once	TGTGCCAGCTCACCCTTGTCCGGGACAGTCTACGAGCAGTACTTC	CASSPLSGTVYEQYF
TRBV10-3	NA	TRBJ1-1	NA	TGTGCCATCAGTGATGGCCGGGAGGTGGCTGAAGCTTTCTTT	CAISDGREVAEAFF
TRBV11-2	NA	TRBJ2-7	NA	TGTGCCAGCAGCTTGGCAGGGGGAGGCTACGAGCAGTACTTC	CASSLAGGGYEQYF
TRBV30	TRBD1	TRBJ1-6	NA	TGTGCCTGGAGCCCTGGACAGGTTAATTCACCCCTCCACTTT	CAWSPGQVNSPLHF
TRBV10-2	NA	TRBJ1-2	NA	TGCGCCAGCAGTGAGTCAAACAAGGGGTATGGCTACACCTTC	CASSESNKGYGYTF
TRBV6-5	TRBD1	TRBJ1-1	NA	TGTGCCAGCAGCTATGACAGGGTAGGCACTGAAGCTTTCTTT	CASSYDRVGTEAFF
TRBV6-5	TRBD1	TRBJ1-1	NA	TGTGCCAGCAGTTCAGAAGGGGGCCAGGGAGAAGCTTTCTTT	CASSSEGGQGEAFF
TRBV6-6	TRBD2	TRBJ2-2	NA	TGTGCCAGCAGTTACTCGGCCGGGGGGACCGGGGAGCTGTTTTTT	CASSYSAGGTGELFF
TRBV5-5	NA	TRBJ1-2	NA	TGTGCCAGCAGCTTGGCCGGAGGGAGAGCTAACTATGGCTACACCTTC	CASSLAGGRANYGYTF
TRBV7-2	NA	TRBJ1-1	NA	TGTGCCAGCAGCTTCTGGGGACTTAACACTGAAGCTTTCTTT	CASSFWGLNTEAFF
TRBV29-1	NA	TRBJ2-3	NA	TGCAGCGTTGAACGGGAAGCTACAGATACGCAGTATTTT	CSVEREATDTQYF
TRBV7-9	NA	TRBJ1-1	NA	TGTGCCAGCAGCGACCGGACACAAGCTTTCTTT	CASSDRTQAFF
TRBV21-1	NA	TRBJ2-1	once	TGTGCCAGCAGGAAAGGGGAGGGTAAGCGGGAGGGCCCGGAGGAGCAGTTCTTC	CASRKGEGKREGPEEQFF
TRBV5-6	TRBD1	TRBJ2-1	NA	TGTGCCAGCAGCCCCCGAGCAGGGGGCTTATGGTACAATGAGCAGTTCTTC	CASSPRAGGLWYNEQFF
TRBV5-4	NA	TRBJ1-1	NA	TGTGCCAGCCACAGTTACGTAAAAAACACTGAAGCTTTCTTT	CASHSYVKNTEAFF
TRBV11-2	TRBD2	TRBJ2-3	few	TGTGCCAGCAGCTTACGGGAGCGGGGGGGAACCCCCCGCACAGATACGCAGTATTTT	CASSLRERGGTPRTDTQYF
TRBV7-2	TRBD2	TRBJ2-5	once	TGTGCCAGCAGCTTAGGAGCTAGCGGGGGGGAGACCCAGTACTTC	CASSLGASGGETQYF
TRBV27	TRBD1	TRBJ1-5	once	TGTGCCAGCAGTCCCCGGGACAGGGGCGATCAGCCCCAGCATTTT	CASSPRDRGDQPQHF